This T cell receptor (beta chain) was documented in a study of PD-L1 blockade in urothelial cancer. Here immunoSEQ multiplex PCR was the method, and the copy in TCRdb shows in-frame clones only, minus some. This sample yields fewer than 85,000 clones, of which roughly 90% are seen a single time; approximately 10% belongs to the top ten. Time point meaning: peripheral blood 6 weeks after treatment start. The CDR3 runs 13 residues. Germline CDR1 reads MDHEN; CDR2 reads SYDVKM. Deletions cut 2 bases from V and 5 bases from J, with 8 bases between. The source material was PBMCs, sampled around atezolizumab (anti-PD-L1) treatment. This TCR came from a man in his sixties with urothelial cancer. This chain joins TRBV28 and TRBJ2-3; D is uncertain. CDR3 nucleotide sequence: TGTGCCAGCAGTTTACCTGGCCGAGATACGCAGTATTTT. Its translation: CASSLPGRDTQYF.